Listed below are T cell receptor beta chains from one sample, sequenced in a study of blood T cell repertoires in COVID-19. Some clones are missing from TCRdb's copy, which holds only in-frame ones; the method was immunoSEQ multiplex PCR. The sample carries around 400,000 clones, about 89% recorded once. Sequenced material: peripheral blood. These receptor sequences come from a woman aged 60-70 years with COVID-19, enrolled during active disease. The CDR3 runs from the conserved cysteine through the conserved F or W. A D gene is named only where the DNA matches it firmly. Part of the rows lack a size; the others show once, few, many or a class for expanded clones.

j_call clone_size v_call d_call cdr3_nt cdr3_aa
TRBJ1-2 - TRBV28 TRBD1 TGTGCCAGCAGTTTCGCGACAGGGGACTATGGCTACACCTTC CASSFATGDYGYTF
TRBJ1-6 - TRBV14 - TGTGCCAGCAGCCAAGATAGCCAGTTTAATTCACCCCTCCACTTT CASSQDSQFNSPLHF
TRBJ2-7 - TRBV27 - TGTGCCAGCAGTACGACCGGGCGGGGGCCCCACGAGCAGTACTTC CASSTTGRGPHEQYF
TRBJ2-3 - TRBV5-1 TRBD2 TGCGCCAGCAGCTTGGCGAGCGGGGTAGCGGGGGATACGCAGTATTTT CASSLASGVAGDTQYF
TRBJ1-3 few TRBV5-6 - TGTGCCAGCAGCGGTACAGGCATGAGCTCTGGAAACACCATATATTTT CASSGTGMSSGNTIYF
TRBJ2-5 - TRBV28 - TGTGCCAGCAGCCCCGCTACCCACTATAAGACCCAGTACTTC CASSPATHYKTQYF
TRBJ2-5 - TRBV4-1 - TGCGCCAGCAGCCACCTAATTCTAGCGCAAGAGACCCAGTACTTC CASSHLILAQETQYF
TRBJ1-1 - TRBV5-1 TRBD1 TGCGCCAGCAACGCACAGGGGGCGAACACTGAAGCTTTCTTT CASNAQGANTEAFF
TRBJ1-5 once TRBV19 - TGTGCCAGTAATCCAGATAGCAATCAGCCCCAGCATTTT CASNPDSNQPQHF
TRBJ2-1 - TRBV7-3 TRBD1 TGTGCCAGCAGCTCAAGACAGGGGGAGCAGTTCTTC CASSSRQGEQFF
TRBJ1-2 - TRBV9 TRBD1 TGTGCCAGCAGCGCAACAGGGGGTGGTGGCTACACCTTC CASSATGGGGYTF
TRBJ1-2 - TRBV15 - TGTGCCACGAGGCCCAGAACTAACTATGGCTACACCTTC CATRPRTNYGYTF
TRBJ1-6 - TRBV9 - TGTGCCAGCAGCGTAGATCAGGGGAGTTCACCCCTCCACTTT CASSVDQGSSPLHF
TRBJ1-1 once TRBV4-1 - TGCGCCAGCAGCCATGCCGGAGACAGTAGCCAGAGGAACACTGAAGCTTTCTTT CASSHAGDSSQRNTEAFF
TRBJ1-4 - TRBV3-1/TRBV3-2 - TGTGCCAGCAGCCCGATGGGGCAGCCAACTAATGAAAAACTGTTTTTT CASSPMGQPTNEKLFF
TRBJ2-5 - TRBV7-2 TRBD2 TGTGCCAGCAGCCCAGCGGGGCGCTTGGAGACCCAGTACTTC CASSPAGRLETQYF
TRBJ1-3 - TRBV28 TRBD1 TGTGCCAGCAGTTTCGGGCAGGGGGCGCAAGGAAACACCATATATTTT CASSFGQGAQGNTIYF
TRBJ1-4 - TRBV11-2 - TGTGCCAGCAGCGCCCAACAGGGTGCAACTAATGAAAAACTGTTTTTT CASSAQQGATNEKLFF
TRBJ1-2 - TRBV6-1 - TGTGCCAGCAGTGAAGCTGTCGACAGATACTATGGCTACACCTTC CASSEAVDRYYGYTF
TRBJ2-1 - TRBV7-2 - TGTGCCAGCAGCTCACCGGGGAATGAGCAGTTCTTC CASSSPGNEQFF
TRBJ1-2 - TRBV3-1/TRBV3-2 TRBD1 TGTGCCAGCAGCCACCTAGGGGGCCCTGGCTACACCTTC CASSHLGGPGYTF
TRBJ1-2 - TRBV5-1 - TGCGCCAGCAGCCTCCAGGGCGGCGGCGGCTACACCTTC CASSLQGGGGYTF
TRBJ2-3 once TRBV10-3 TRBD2 TGTGCCATCAGTGCATCTAGCGGGGGTTACTCTAGCACAGATACGCAGTATTTT CAISASSGGYSSTDTQYF
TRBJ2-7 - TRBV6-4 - TGTGCCAGCAGTGCCTTACCAGGGGGGTACGAGCAGTACTTC CASSALPGGYEQYF
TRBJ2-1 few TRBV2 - TGTGCCAGCAGTGTCAGGGTTTCCTACAATGAGCAGTTCTTC CASSVRVSYNEQFF
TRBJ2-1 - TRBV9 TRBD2 TGTGCCAGCAGCGCCGAAAGCGGGGGTAACAATGAGCAGTTCTTC CASSAESGGNNEQFF
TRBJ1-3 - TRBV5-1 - TGCGCCAGCAGCGAGGGCAGCCTATTCTCTGGAAACACCATATATTTT CASSEGSLFSGNTIYF
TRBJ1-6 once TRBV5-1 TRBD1 TGCGCCAGCAGCTTAAACAGGGGTGGCTCACCCCTCCACTTT CASSLNRGGSPLHF
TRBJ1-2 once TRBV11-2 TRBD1 TGTGCCAGCAGCTTAACACAGGGGGAGGCCTTCTATGGCTACACCTTC CASSLTQGEAFYGYTF
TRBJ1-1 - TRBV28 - TGTGCCAGCAGTTCTTCCTCGGAGGAGGAGGGCCTGAACACTGAAGCTTTCTTT CASSSSSEEEGLNTEAFF
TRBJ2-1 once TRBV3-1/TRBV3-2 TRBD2 TGTGCCAGCAGCTTAGCGGGGGGGCCCGATGAGCAGTTCTTC CASSLAGGPDEQFF
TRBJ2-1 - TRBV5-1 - TGCGCCAGCAATAACCGGGACACATTATACAATGAGCAGTTCTTC CASNNRDTLYNEQFF
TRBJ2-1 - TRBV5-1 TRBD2 TGCGCCAGCAGCTTGGCCGGGACTAGCGGGGGGAATGAGCAGTTCTTC CASSLAGTSGGNEQFF
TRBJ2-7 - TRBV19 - TGTGCCAGTAGGGACAGAAACCTCTACGAGCAGTACTTC CASRDRNLYEQYF
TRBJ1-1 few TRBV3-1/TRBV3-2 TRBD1 TGTGCCAGCAGCACGACAGGGGGCCGGCGGAGGACTGAAGCTTTCTTT CASSTTGGRRRTEAFF
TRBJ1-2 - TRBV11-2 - TGTGCCAGCAGCTCGCAGGGAAACTATGGCTACACCTTC CASSSQGNYGYTF
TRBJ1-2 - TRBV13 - TGTGCCAGCAGCTCCACCAACAGTTATGGCTACACCTTC CASSSTNSYGYTF
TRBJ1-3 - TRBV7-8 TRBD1 TGTGCCGCACAGGGGTCTGGAAACACCATATATTTT CAAQGSGNTIYF
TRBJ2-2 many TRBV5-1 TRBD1 TGCGCCAGCAGCCGGGGACAGGGGGACGCCGGGGAGCTGTTTTTT CASSRGQGDAGELFF
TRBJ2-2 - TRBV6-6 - TGTGCCAGCAGTTACCAACAGGGTGAGAACACCGGGGAGCTGTTTTTT CASSYQQGENTGELFF